These 15 T cell receptor beta chains came from one sample sequenced in a study of blood T cell repertoires in COVID-19 (dated by TCRdb to the early 2020s). Receptor amplification or capture employed the immunoSEQ multiplex PCR assay. TCRdb limited this immuneACCESS table to in-frame rearrangements with V and J called. A share of clones is missing; checked studies link under half to unresolved V genes, and the rest is unexplained. The sample profile shows roughly 190,000 clones; around 90% of them were found once. Roughly 5.6% of the sample is in the top ten clones. Sequenced sample: peripheral blood. The receptor source for this set is a man aged 40-50 years with active or convalescent COVID-19.

The V and J genes are TRBV18 and TRBJ1-5; 10 nucleotides line up with TRBD1. J was trimmed by 7 bases and V by 2 bases; bases with no gene match: 8. The CDR3 length is 16 residues. Germline CDR1 reads KGHSH; CDR2 reads LQKENI. The CDR3 sequence is CASSPDRGRLEQPQHF. The CDR3 coding sequence is TGTGCCAGCTCACCAGACAGGGGGCGGTTAGAGCAGCCCCAGCATTTT.

This clone came up once. The chain couples TRBV28 to TRBJ1-3; the D is unclear. Trimming pared 2 bases from V and 1 base from J, leaving 9 bases between. Germline V gene sequence: CDR1 MDHEN, CDR2 SYDVKM. The CDR3 is made up of 15 amino acids. In nucleotides, the CDR3 is TGTGCCAGCAGTTTAAGCCGGGTGTCTGGAAACACCATATATTTT. It encodes CASSLSRVSGNTIYF. The variable domain in full, completed from reference TRBV28 and TRBJ1-3, reads DVKVTQSSRYLVKRTGEKVFLECVQDMDHENMFWYRQDPGLGLRLIYFSYDVKMKEKGDIPEGYSVSREKKERFSLILESASTNQTSMYLCASSLSRVSGNTIYFGEGSWLTVV.

The chain joins TRBV19 to TRBJ2-1, with D perhaps matching TRBD1 (6 bases). The CDR3 spans 15 residues. V lost 6 bases and J lost 4, with 16 bases in between. CDR1 LNHDA and CDR2 SQIVND come from the germline V gene (reference sequence). The DNA of the CDR3 is TGTGCCAGTAGCGATTCCGGGACACCTTACAATGAGCAGTTCTTC. This encodes CASSDSGTPYNEQFF. Based on the CDR3 plus reference TRBV19 and TRBJ2-1, the full variable domain is DGGITQSPKYLFRKEGQNVTLSCEQNLNHDAMYWYRQDPGQGLRLIYYSQIVNDFQKGDIAEGYSVSREKKESFPLTVTSAQKNPTAFYLCASSDSGTPYNEQFFGPGTRLTVL.

V gene TRBV29-1 combines with J gene TRBJ1-2; no definite D call. CDR1 is SQVTM and CDR2 is ANQGSEA in the germline V gene. The CDR3 extends over 12 amino acids. V was pared by 3 bases and J by 8 bases, with 13 bases between. CDR3 sequence reads: CSVESEGGGYTF. The DNA of the CDR3 is TGCAGCGTTGAGTCGGAGGGAGGAGGCTACACCTTC.

In this sample, this clone turned up a few times. V gene TRBV20-1 combines with J gene TRBJ1-1, with TRBD1 identical over 12 bases. Germline-derived CDR1 and CDR2 are DFQATT and SNEGSKA (reference sequence). The CDR3 extends over 11 amino acids. The CDR3: CGGQGATEAFF. The CDR3 nucleotides are TGCGGGGGACAGGGGGCGACTGAAGCTTTCTTT.

This clone was observed a single time. The rearrangement joins TRBV10-3 to TRBJ2-3; D call uncertain. The CDR3 runs to 11 residues. Germline V CDR1 and CDR2: ENHRY, SYGVKD. Trimming stripped 6 bases from V and 5 bases from J, with 6 bases between. In nucleotides, the CDR3 is TGTGCCATCAGGGTGCGAGATACGCAGTATTTT. Translated, it gives CAIRVRDTQYF.

The chain has TRBV4-2 and TRBJ2-2, with a possible D match to TRBD2 (5 bases). CDR1 and CDR2 (germline): LGHNA, YNFKEQ. Trimming removed 0 bases at V and 6 bases at J, with 20 bases between. The CDR3 contains 18 residues. The CDR3 here is CASSQDPRNPGKAGELFF. CDR3 nucleotides: TGTGCCAGCAGCCAAGACCCCAGGAACCCCGGGAAGGCCGGGGAGCTGTTTTTT.

The chain couples TRBV2 to TRBJ2-5; 14 positions match TRBD2. The V gene's germline CDR1 is SNHLY and CDR2 FYNNEI. The CDR3 has 16 amino acids. The trim removed 8 bases at V and 4 bases at J, leaving 9 bases unmatched. This CDR3 is CASEGLAGEVGETQYF. CDR3 DNA sequence: TGTGCCAGCGAGGGACTAGCGGGGGAAGTAGGAGAGACCCAGTACTTC. The full variable domain, its missing parts supplied by reference TRBV2 and TRBJ2-5, is EPEVTQTPSHQVTQMGQEVILRCVPISNHLYFYWYRQILGQKVEFLVSFYNNEISEKSEIFDDQFSVERPDGSNFTLKIRSTKLEDSAMYFCASEGLAGEVGETQYFGPGTRLLVL.

This clone has a handful of counts. This chain joins TRBV19 and TRBJ1-2; TRBD1 aligns across 8 bases. The CDR3 runs 15 residues. J lost 6 bases, V lost 7 bases, and 13 bases had no gene match. Germline CDR1 is LNHDA and CDR2 is SQIVND (reference sequence). CDR3 bases: TGTGCCAGTACAGGGGGCGCTTCCCTTGAGCATGGCTACACCTTC. This translates into CASTGGASLEHGYTF.

This clone is a singleton in its sample. DNA of the CDR3: TGTGCCAGCACTCAATGGACAGGGGGGGCATATGGCTACACCTTC. Translated: CASTQWTGGAYGYTF. The gene calls are TRBV6-5 and TRBJ1-2, with TRBD1 identical over 10 bases. This CDR3 has 15 amino acids. Germline lookup yields CDR1 MNHEY and CDR2 SVGAGI. The trim removed 7 bases at V and 5 bases at J, leaving 10 bases unmatched.

V usage is TRBV7-9 and J usage is TRBJ1-6; perhaps TRBD1 as D (5 bases). The CDR3 loop spans 14 amino acids. The ends were cut back, 1 base at V and 10 bases at J, with 11 bases in the middle. The V gene's germline CDR1 is SEHNR and CDR2 FQNEAQ (reference sequence). CDR3 amino acids: CASSLGQGGSPLHF. In nucleotides, the CDR3 is TGTGCCAGCAGCTTAGGGCAGGGTGGGTCACCCCTCCACTTT.

This clone was recorded once. This chain uses TRBV19 with TRBJ1-5; weak D call: TRBD1 (6 bases). Trimming shortened V by 4 bases and J by 5 bases, and 12 bases separated the two germline ends. Per the germline V gene, CDR1 is LNHDA and CDR2 is SQIVND (reference sequence). CDR3 length equals 14 residues. The CDR3 nucleotides read TGTGCCAGTAGTACCCAAGGGGGATATCAGCCCCAGCATTTT. Translated: CASSTQGGYQPQHF.

The V and J genes are TRBV11-3 and TRBJ2-5; D possibly corresponds to TRBD1 (5 bases). Trimming stripped 4 bases from V and 1 base from J, with 13 bases between. Germline loops: CDR1 SGHNT, CDR2 YENEEA. The CDR3 is 15 amino acids. For the CDR3, the DNA is TGTGCCAGCAGCTCCATCAGACAGCTCCAAGAGACCCAGTACTTC. Its protein is CASSSIRQLQETQYF.

This chain joins TRBV5-6 and TRBJ1-1, with TRBD1 identical over 7 bases. In germline, CDR1 is SGHDT, CDR2 YYEEEE. This CDR3 comprises 14 residues. V lost 4 bases to trimming and J lost 0 bases; unmatched junction nucleotides: 3. CDR3 sequence reads: CASSRDSMNTEAFF. Written as DNA, the CDR3 is TGTGCCAGCAGCCGGGACAGCATGAACACTGAAGCTTTCTTT.

The V and J genes are TRBV28 and TRBJ1-6; 7 bases agree with TRBD1. The V gene end was trimmed by 5 bases and the J gene end by 9 bases; junction bases not matched to a gene: 4. The CDR3 runs to 13 residues. The germline gives CDR1 MDHEN, CDR2 SYDVKM. CDR3 bases: TGTGCCAGCAGTCCGACAGGGCTTTCACCCCTCCACTTT. Amino acids: CASSPTGLSPLHF.